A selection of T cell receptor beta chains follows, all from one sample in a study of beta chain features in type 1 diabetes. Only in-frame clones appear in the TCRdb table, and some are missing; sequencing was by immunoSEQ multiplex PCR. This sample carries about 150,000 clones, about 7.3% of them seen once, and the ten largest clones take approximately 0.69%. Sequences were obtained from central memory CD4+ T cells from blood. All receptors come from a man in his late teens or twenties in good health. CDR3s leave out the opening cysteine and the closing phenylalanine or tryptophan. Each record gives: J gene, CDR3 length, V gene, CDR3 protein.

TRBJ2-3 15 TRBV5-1 ASSVTRGGANTDTQY
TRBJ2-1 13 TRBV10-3 AISGGGSSYNEQF
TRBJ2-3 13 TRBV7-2 ASSLVATSTDTQY
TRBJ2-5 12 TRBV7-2 ASSGTVIQETQY
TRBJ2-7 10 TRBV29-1 SVAEGGYEQY
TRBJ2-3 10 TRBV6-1 ASGTERDTQY
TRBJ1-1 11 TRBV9 ASSSLGNTEAF
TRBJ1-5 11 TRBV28 ASRKNGEQPQH
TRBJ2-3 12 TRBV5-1 ASSFERPTDTQY
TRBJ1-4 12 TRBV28 ASTTGGMDEKLF
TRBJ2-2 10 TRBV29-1 SVELIGGELF
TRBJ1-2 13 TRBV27 ASSLSGRGEYGYT
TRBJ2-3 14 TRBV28 ASSPTTGLSTDTQY
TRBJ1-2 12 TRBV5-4 ASTIGAKTYGYT
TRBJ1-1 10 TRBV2 ASSGPGTEAF
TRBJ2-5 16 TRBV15 ATSRDKLSISYQETQY
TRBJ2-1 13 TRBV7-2 ASSQNWGSSEGQF
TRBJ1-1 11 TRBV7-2 ASSLVAGSETF
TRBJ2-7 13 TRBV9 ASSEASGGSYEQY
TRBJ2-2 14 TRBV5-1 ASSLLSGAGTGELF
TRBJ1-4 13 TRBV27 ASSRTRPGVEKLF
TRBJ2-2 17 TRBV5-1 ASSWEPPGQGANTGELF
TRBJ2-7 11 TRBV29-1 SVSGTGDYEQY
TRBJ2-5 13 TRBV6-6 ASSYRGGWGETQY
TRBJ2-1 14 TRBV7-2 ASSNGLAGGLHEQF
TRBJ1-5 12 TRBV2 ASSRGQSNQPQH
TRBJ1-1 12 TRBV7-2 ASSLGGGNTEAF
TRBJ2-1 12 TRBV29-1 SSSRGAANNEQF
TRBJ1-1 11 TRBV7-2 ASYEQAGTEAF
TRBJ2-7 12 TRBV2 ASSETQGAAEQY
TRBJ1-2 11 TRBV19 ASSSTGHYGYT
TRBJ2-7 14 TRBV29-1 SVTGLAGGNPHEQY
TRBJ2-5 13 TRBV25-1 ASSEFLGDLGTQY
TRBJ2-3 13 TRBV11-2 ASSPPWGGTDTQY
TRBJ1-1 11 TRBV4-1 ASSQMREGEAF
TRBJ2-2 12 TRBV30 AWEGRADTGELF
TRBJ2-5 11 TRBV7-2 ASSRSGQETQY
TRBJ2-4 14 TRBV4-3 ASSQAQGRQASTQY
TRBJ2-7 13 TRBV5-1 ASSSGQGLSYEQY
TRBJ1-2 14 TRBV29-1 SVEGSRTGNNYGYT
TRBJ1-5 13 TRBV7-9 ASSLRGGIGQPQH
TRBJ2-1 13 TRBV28 ASSVGTLSYNEQF
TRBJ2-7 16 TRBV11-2 ASSLLRTTLLARYEQY
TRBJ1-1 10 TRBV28 ASTPRGLEAF
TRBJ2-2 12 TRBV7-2 ASSLLGGNGELF
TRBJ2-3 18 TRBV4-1 ASSQPGLAGGLSSTDTQY